This record looks at one T cell receptor beta chain sequence and its context. The antigen is not known. This entry belongs to a study of CXCR3-negative and CXCR3-positive naive CD8 T cells. Libraries were UMI-labeled 5' RACE TRB cDNA. TCRdb reworked the 5' RACE reads into one entry per CDR3 protein, no DNA. This sample lists tens of thousands of distinct CDR3 sequences; its ten largest clones have 3.5% to 5.5%. The germline V gene encodes CDR1 SGHDN and CDR2 FVKESK. The CDR3 loop spans 15 amino acids. Study-level results: For memory CD8+ cells diversity was much lower, but both naive subsets had comparably high diversity. Naive CXCR3-negative and CXCR3-positive cells had similar TRBV-TRBJ usage; memory differed. The naive subsets expressed comparable surface CD5, and the authors inferred TCR strength from TRB CDR3 properties.

This TCR was sampled from a human donor in good health. Some clones in this sample may be carry-over from other donors' samples. The material sequenced was naive CXCR3- CD8+ T cells from blood. Sample subset: CD45RO-CCR7+CD27+CD95- naive CD8+ T cells lacking CXCR3 (TNR3-). This sequence joins TRBV14 and TRBJ1-1; without DNA, the TCRdb call of TRBD1 cannot be checked. This chain's CDR3 is CASSQVWTVNTEAFF.